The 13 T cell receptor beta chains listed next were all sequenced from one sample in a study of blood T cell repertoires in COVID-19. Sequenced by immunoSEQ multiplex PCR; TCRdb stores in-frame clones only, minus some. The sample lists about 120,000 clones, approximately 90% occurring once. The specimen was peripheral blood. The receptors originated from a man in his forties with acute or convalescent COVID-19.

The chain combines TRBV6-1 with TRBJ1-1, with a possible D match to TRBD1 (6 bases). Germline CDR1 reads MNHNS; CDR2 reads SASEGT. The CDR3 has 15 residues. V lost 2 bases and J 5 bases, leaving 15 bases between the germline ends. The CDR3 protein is CASSERVGQGTEAFF. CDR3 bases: TGTGCCAGCAGTGAAAGGGTAGGGCAGGGGACTGAAGCTTTCTTT.

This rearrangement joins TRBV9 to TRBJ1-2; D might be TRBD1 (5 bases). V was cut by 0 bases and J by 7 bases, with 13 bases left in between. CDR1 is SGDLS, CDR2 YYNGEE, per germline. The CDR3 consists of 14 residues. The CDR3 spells CASSVGWGAAGYTF. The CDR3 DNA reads TGTGCCAGCAGCGTAGGCTGGGGCGCGGCTGGCTACACCTTC. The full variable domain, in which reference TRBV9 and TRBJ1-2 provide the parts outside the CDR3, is DSGVTQTPKHLITATGQRVTLRCSPRSGDLSVYWYQQSLDQGLQFLIQYYNGEERAKGNILERFSAQQFPDLHSELNLSSLELGDSALYFCASSVGWGAAGYTFGSGTRLTVV.

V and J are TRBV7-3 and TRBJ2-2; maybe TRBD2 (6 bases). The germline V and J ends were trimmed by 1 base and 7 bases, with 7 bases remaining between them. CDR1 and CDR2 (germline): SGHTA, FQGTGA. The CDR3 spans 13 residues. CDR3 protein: CASSLSGIGELFF. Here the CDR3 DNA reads TGTGCCAGCAGCTTAAGCGGGATCGGGGAGCTGTTTTTT.

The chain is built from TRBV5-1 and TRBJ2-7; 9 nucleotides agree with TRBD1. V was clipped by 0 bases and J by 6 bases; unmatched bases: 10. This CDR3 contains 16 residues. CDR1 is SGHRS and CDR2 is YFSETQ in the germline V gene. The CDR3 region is CASSLDRGTGRSEQYF. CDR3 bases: TGCGCCAGCAGCTTGGATAGGGGGACAGGGCGGAGCGAGCAGTACTTC.

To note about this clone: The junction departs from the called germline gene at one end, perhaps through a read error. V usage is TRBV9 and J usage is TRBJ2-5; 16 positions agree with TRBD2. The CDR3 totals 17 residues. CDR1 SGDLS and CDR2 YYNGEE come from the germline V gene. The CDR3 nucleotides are TGCGCCCGCAGCGGGGGGGGACTAGCGGGAGGGCCCGAGACCCAGTACTTC. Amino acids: CARSGGGLAGGPETQYF. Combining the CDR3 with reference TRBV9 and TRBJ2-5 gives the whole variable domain DSGVTQTPKHLITATGQRVTLRCSPRSGDLSVYWYQQSLDQGLQFLIQYYNGEERAKGNILERFSAQQFPDLHSELNLSSLELGDSALYFCARSGGGLAGGPETQYFGPGTRLLVL.

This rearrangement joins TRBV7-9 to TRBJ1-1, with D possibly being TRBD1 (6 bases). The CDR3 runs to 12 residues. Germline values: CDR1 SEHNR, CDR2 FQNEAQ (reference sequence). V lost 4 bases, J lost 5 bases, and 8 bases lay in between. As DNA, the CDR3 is TGTGCCAGCAGCTCAGGACAGACTGAAGCTTTCTTT. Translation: CASSSGQTEAFF.

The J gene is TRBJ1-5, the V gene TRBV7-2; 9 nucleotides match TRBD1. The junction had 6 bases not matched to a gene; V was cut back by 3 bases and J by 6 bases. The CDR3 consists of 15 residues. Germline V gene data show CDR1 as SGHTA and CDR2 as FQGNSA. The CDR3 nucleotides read TGTGCCAGCAGCTTTAAGGGACAGGGAGGTCAGCCCCAGCATTTT. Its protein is CASSFKGQGGQPQHF.

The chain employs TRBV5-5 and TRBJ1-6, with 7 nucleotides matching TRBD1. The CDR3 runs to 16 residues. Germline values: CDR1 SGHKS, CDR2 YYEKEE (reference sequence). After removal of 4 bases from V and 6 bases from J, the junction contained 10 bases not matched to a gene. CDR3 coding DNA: TGTGCCAGCAGCCCCTCCTCCGGGACAGTTAATTCACCCCTCCACTTT. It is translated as CASSPSSGTVNSPLHF.

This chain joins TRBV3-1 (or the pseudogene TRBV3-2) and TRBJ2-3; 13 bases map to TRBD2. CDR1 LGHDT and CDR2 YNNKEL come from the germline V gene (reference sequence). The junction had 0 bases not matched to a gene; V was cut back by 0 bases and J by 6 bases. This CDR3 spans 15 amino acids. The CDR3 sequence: CASSQETSGGDTQYF. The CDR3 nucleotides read TGTGCCAGCAGCCAAGAGACTAGCGGGGGGGATACGCAGTATTTT.

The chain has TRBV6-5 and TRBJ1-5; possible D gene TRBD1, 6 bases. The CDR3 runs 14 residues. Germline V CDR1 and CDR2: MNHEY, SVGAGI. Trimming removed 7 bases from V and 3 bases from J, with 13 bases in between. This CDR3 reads CASTGRGNNQPQHF. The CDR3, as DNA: TGTGCCAGCACGGGCAGGGGAAACAATCAGCCCCAGCATTTT.

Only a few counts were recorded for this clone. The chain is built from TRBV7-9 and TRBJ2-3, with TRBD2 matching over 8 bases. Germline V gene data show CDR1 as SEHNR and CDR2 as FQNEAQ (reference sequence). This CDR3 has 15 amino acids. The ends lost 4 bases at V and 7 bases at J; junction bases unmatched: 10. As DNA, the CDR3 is TGTGCCAGCAGCTCACGTAGCGGGGAAACGAATACGCAGTATTTT. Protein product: CASSSRSGETNTQYF.

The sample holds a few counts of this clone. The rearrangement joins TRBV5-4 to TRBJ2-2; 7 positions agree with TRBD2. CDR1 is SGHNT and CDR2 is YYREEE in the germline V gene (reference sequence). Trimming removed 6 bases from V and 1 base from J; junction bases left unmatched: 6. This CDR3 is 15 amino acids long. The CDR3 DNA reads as TGTGCCAGCACCTCGGGGAGGGGGAACACCGGGGAGCTGTTTTTT. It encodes CASTSGRGNTGELFF.

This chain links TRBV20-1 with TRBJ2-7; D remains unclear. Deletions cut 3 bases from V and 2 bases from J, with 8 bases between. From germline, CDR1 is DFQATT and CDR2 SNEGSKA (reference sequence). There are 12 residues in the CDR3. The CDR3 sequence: CSASPGPYEQYF. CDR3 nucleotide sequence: TGCAGTGCTAGTCCGGGTCCCTACGAGCAGTACTTC.